This T cell receptor (beta chain) came from a study of PD-1 blockade in mismatch repair-deficient tumors (dated 2017 in TCRdb). The study in broad terms: The trial enrolled about 90 consecutive patients with 12 mismatch repair-deficient cancer types between 2013 and 2016, all previously treated and progressing. Tumor-associated T cell clones in the peripheral blood of patients responding to PD-1 blockade were tracked using deep sequencing of TCR CDR3 regions.

Points the paper makes about the study in general: Tumor-resident clones, often undetectable in blood before treatment, expanded rapidly after pembrolizumab and then contracted, generally before radiologic responses.

Mismatch repair deficiency was established in every enrolled patient by polymerase chain reaction or immunohistochemistry. Three patients who responded to pembrolizumab therapy underwent TCR sequencing. In the phase II trial, pembrolizumab PD-1 blockade was tested prospectively in advanced mismatch repair-deficient cancers, no matter which tissue of origin the cancers came from. Peripheral blood T cell samples were gathered serially, both before PD-1 blockade started and at multiple time points afterward. Blood sampling times were expressed in weeks after the first pembrolizumab dose. In its sample, this clone was seen a few times. What antigen it recognizes has not been identified. Per-base qualities were not stored, and no clone one base away is much larger. The CDR3 holds 17 amino acids from the cysteine to the phenylalanine. Only CDR3 DNA is held: 51 bases, read in frame from base 1. For CDR1 and CDR2, the germline V gene (reference sequence) lists SEHNR and FQNEAQ. Trimming takes 1 base from V and 4 bases from J, and the germline ends sit 19 bases apart.

The library relied on the immunoSEQ multiplex PCR assay. TCRdb re-hosts the immuneACCESS table, in-frame sequences only. Its copies lack some clones; in the studies checked, an unresolved V gene accounts for under half of them, and the cause for the rest is not known. Present in this sample are 30,000 to 45,000 clones, approximately 88% of which were seen just once. About 1% of the sample rests with the top ten. The sequence was collected from an adult with mismatch repair-deficient cancer. The sequencing here drew on PBMCs, taken approximately 41 weeks after starting pembrolizumab. The sequence joins TRBV7-9 to TRBJ1-2; TRBD1 could be the D gene, as 5 bases match. This receptor carries the CDR3 CASSLVLGAPQGYGYTF. The nucleotide sequence reads TGTGCCAGCAGCTTAGTTTTAGGGGCGCCTCAAGGCTATGGCTACACCTTC.